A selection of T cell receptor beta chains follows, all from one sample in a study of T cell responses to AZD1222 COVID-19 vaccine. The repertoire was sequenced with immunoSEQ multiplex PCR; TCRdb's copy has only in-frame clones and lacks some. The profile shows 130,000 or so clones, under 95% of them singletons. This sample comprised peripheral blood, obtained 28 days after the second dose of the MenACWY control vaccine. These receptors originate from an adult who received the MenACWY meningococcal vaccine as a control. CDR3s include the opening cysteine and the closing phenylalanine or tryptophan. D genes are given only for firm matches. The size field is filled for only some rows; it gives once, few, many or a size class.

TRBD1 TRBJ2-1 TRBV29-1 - TGCAGCGCCAGGGGGTCCTACAATGAGCAGTTCTTC CSARGSYNEQFF
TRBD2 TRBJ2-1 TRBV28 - TGTGCCAGCATTTCGGGGGGCTCCTACAATGAGCAGTTCTTC CASISGGSYNEQFF
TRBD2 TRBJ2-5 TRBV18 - TGTGCCAGCCAAGGGATGGCTAGCGGCCAAGAGACCCAGTACTTC CASQGMASGQETQYF
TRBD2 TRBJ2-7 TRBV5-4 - TGTGCCAGCAGCTACACTAGCGGGAGGAGTTACGAGCAGTACTTC CASSYTSGRSYEQYF
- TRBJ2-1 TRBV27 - TGTGCCAGCAGTTTTGACAGAGACAATGAGCAGTTCTTC CASSFDRDNEQFF
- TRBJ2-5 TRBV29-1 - TGCAGCGACGCCCGGCAGGGGGAGACCCAGTACTTC CSDARQGETQYF
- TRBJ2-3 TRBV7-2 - TGTGCCAGCAGCTTATTCGGGGTGGTGGCAGATACGCAGTATTTT CASSLFGVVADTQYF
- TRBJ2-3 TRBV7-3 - TGTGCCAGCAGCCTCCGACCGGTCCCAGATACGCAGTATTTT CASSLRPVPDTQYF
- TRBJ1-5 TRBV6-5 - TGTGCCAGCAGTTTACAGGGTAGCAATCAGCCCCAGCATTTT CASSLQGSNQPQHF
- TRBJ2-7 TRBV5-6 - TGTGCCAGCAGGTGGAGGGAGGGGGCATACGAGCAGTACTTC CASRWREGAYEQYF
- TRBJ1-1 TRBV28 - TGTGCCAGCAGTTTAGATAGGGTTGTCTCTGAAGCTTTCTTT CASSLDRVVSEAFF
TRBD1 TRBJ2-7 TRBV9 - TGTGCCAGCAGCTTCTGGACAGGGGACGAGCAGTACTTC CASSFWTGDEQYF
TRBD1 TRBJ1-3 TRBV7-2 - TGTGCCAGCAGCTCAGAGACAGGGAACGGAAACACCATATATTTT CASSSETGNGNTIYF
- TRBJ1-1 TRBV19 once TGTGCCAGTAGTATAGCGGGCAGCTCTAACACTGAAGCTTTCTTT CASSIAGSSNTEAFF
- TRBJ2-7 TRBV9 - TGTGCCAGCAGCGTAGGGCCGATCTACGAGCAGTACTTC CASSVGPIYEQYF
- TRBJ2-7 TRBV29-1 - TGCAGCGTTGACTGGCCGCCGGGGAGCTACGAGCAGTACTTC CSVDWPPGSYEQYF
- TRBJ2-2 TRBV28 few TGTGCCAGCAGTTTAGGAGGGTTGGTCACCGGGGAGCTGTTTTTT CASSLGGLVTGELFF
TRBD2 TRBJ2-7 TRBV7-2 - TGTGCCAGCAGCCTCCGACCCTCATTCGCGGGAGACTCCTACGAGCAGTACTTC CASSLRPSFAGDSYEQYF
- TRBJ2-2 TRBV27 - TGTGCCAGCACCCTTAAGGCCAGCAGTTTGTCCGGGGAGCTGTTTTTT CASTLKASSLSGELFF
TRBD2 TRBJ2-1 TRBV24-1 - TGTGCCACCAGTGACCCTGGGACTAGCGGGGGGGCGAACAATGAGCAGTTCTTC CATSDPGTSGGANNEQFF
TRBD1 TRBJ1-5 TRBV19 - TGTGCCGCTGCTGGGACAGGGGGCGACCAGCCCCAGCATTTT CAAAGTGGDQPQHF
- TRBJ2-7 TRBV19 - TGTGCCAGTAGTATCACCACCTCCTACGAGCAGTACTTC CASSITTSYEQYF
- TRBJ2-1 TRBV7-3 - TGTGCCAGCAGCACAGGGCCTGAGGGAGAGCAGTTCTTC CASSTGPEGEQFF
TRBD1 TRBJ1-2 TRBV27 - TGTGCCAGCAGCGGCAGGGGGCACGGCTACACCTTC CASSGRGHGYTF
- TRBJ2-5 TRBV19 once TGTGCCAGTAGTATCAAACAGGGCGGAGAGACCCAGTACTTC CASSIKQGGETQYF
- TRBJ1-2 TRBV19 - TGTGCCAGTAGTAAATCGCTGGGGGCCTATGGCTACACCTTC CASSKSLGAYGYTF
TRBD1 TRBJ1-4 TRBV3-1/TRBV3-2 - TGTGCCAGCAGCCGAAACCTAGGGGGCTCTAATGAAAAACTGTTTTTT CASSRNLGGSNEKLFF
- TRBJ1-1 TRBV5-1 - TGCGCCAGCAGCTTGGCGGCAGGGCGGGAGAACACTGAAGCTTTCTTT CASSLAAGRENTEAFF
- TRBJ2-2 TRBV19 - TGTGCCAGTAGTATACGACAGGATAACACCGGGGAGCTGTTTTTT CASSIRQDNTGELFF
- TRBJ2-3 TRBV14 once TGTGCCAGCAGCCGACTGAGCGGTCGTACAGATACGCAGTATTTT CASSRLSGRTDTQYF
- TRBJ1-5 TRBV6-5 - TGTGCCAGCAGTTACGGTGAAAATCAGCCCCAGCATTTT CASSYGENQPQHF
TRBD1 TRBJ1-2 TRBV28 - TGTGCCAGCCGATCAGACAGGGCGCTTCGGTCGGGCTACACCTTC CASRSDRALRSGYTF
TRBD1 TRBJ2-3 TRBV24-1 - TGTGCCACCAGTGACCAGGACAGGGCGGCAGATACGCAGTATTTT CATSDQDRAADTQYF
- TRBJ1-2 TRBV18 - TGTGCCAGCTCACCACTAGACACTAACTATGGCTACACCTTC CASSPLDTNYGYTF
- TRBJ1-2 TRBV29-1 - TGCAGCGTTGACACATTAGGCTACACCTTC CSVDTLGYTF
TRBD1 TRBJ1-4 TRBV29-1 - TGCAGCGTTGTACAGGGGGGCAATGAAAAACTGTTTTTT CSVVQGGNEKLFF
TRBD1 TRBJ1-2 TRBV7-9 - TGTGCCAGCAGCCCCCGGGGCCCGGACAGGATACTTCATGGCTACACCTTC CASSPRGPDRILHGYTF
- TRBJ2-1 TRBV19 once TGTGCCAGTAGTATAGGAGGTTCAGATTACAATGAGCAGTTCTTC CASSIGGSDYNEQFF
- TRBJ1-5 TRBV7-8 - TGTGCCAGCAGCTTCGACGGTTATAGCAATCAGCCCCAGCATTTT CASSFDGYSNQPQHF
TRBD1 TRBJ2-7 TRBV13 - TGTGCCAGCAGCTGGACAGGCGAGCAGTACTTC CASSWTGEQYF
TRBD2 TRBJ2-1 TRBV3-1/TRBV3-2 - TGTGCCAGCAGCTACGGACTAGCGGACTACAATGAGCAGTTCTTC CASSYGLADYNEQFF
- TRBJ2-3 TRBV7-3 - TGTGCCAGCAGCCTGGACGTGACTCATACGCAGTATTTT CASSLDVTHTQYF
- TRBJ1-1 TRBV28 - TGTGCCAGCAGTTTAAAGGGTCAGGTCACTGAAGCTTTCTTT CASSLKGQVTEAFF
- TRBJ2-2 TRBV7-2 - TGTGCCAGCAGCCCCAAGCCTGCTTACGGGGAGCTGTTTTTT CASSPKPAYGELFF
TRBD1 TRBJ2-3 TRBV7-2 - TGTGCCAGCAGCCAAAGGACAGGGGGCCTAGATACGCAGTATTTT CASSQRTGGLDTQYF
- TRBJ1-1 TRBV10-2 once TGCGCCAGCAGTGCCGATACAGGAAGCACTGAAGCTTTCTTT CASSADTGSTEAFF
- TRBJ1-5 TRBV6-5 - TGTGCCAGCAGTTACTCAGGACAGATCAATCAGCCCCAGCATTTT CASSYSGQINQPQHF
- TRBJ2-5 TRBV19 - TGTGCCAGTAGTATTTCGGACAGAATGGAGACCCAGTACTTC CASSISDRMETQYF
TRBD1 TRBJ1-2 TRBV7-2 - TGTGCCAGCAGCCCAAACCTCGGACAGGGGGTTGGCTACACCTTC CASSPNLGQGVGYTF
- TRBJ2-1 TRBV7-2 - TGTGCCAGCAGCTGGGTAGCGGAGACCTACAATGAGCAGTTCTTC CASSWVAETYNEQFF
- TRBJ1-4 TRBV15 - TGTGCCACCAGCAGAGGTCAGGAGAATGAAAAACTGTTTTTT CATSRGQENEKLFF
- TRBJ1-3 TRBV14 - TGTGCCAGCAGCCAAGATCCCCGGAACACCATATATTTT CASSQDPRNTIYF
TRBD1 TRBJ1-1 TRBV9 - TGTGCCAGCAGCGTAGAACCGACAGGGGATGAAGCTTTCTTT CASSVEPTGDEAFF
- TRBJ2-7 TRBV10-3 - TGTGCCATCACCGATTCAGCCCGGGGCCCCTACGAGCAGTACTTC CAITDSARGPYEQYF
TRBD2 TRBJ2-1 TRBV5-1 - TGCGCCAGCAGCTTGGGGGGACTAGCGGGAGTGCGGGAGCAGTTCTTC CASSLGGLAGVREQFF
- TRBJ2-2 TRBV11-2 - TGTGCCAGCAGCTTAGTGAGGGGCACCGGGGAGCTGTTTTTT CASSLVRGTGELFF
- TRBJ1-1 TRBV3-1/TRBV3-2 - TGTGCCAGCAGCCAGAGTGGCTCCAGAAACACTGAAGCTTTCTTT CASSQSGSRNTEAFF
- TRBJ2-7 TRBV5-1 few TGCGCCAGCAGCTTGGCCTTGGGAACCTCCTACGAGCAGTACTTC CASSLALGTSYEQYF
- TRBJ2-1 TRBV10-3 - TGTGCCATCCAGAGACATGTAGGTGAGCAGTTCTTC CAIQRHVGEQFF
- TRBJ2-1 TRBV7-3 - TGTGCCAGCAGCTTAGCTTTTGGGGCCGATGAGCAGTTCTTC CASSLAFGADEQFF